This TCR beta chain was observed in a study of OX40 agonist ivuxolimab in advanced cancers. The study in broad terms: The costimulatory receptor OX40 (CD134) was targeted by ivuxolimab, a fully human IgG2 agonistic monoclonal antibody. Intravenous ivuxolimab was administered to patients every 2 weeks at six dose levels: 0.01, 0.1, 0.3, 1.5, 3 and 10 mg/kg. Of the approximately 50 dose-escalation patients, hepatocellular carcinoma was present in about 20, melanoma in around 15, renal cell carcinoma in 9 and head and neck cancer in 9. In the dose-escalation cohort, around four fifths of patients were male, and the mean age was roughly 60 years with a range of roughly 20 to 85. Prior anti-PD-1, anti-PD-L1 or anti-CTLA-4 therapy was permitted, and checkpoint inhibitors had been received by 40% to 50% of dose-escalation patients. Partial responses occurred in three dose-escalation patients, of whom one had hepatocellular carcinoma and two had cutaneous melanoma. The point of sequencing TCRbeta in the periphery was to test whether ivuxolimab changed TCR sequence diversity and drove clonal T-cell expansion. The paper describes the monotherapy dose-escalation part (N ≈ 49 patients) of the phase I trial of ivuxolimab. The paper as a whole reports these results and caveats: In partial responders in the 0.1-3.0 mg/kg groups, normalized peripheral clonal expansion was found to be among the lowest, especially among CD8+ T cells. The antigen specificity of the clonally expanded peripheral T cells was not determined. At doses from 0.1 to 3.0 mg/kg, clonal expansion was seen in both CD4+ and CD8+ blood T cells between baseline and week 6. After ivuxolimab, expanded clones were on average more numerous among CD8+ T cells than among CD4+ T cells. Low levels of normalized T-cell clonal expansion were also seen in some patients who did not respond.

Genomic DNA was extracted from sorted cells for sequencing of the TCRbeta CDR3 region. The immunoSEQ Assay was used for sequencing of TCRbeta CDR3 regions. TCRdb took over this immuneACCESS table, retaining in-frame rearrangements with V and J assigned. Such tables are incomplete; in checked studies, under half of the missing clones stem from an unresolved V gene, and the remainder is unexplained. In this sample the table shows 20,000 to 30,000 clones, 80% to 90% of which occur a single time. The biggest ten clones account for about 41% of the sample. Based on the germline V gene, the CDR1 and CDR2 sequences are MDHEN and SYDVKM. Its CDR3 holds 17 amino acids, cysteine through phenylalanine. Of the read, only the CDR3 DNA is kept; its 51 bases are in frame from base 1. Trimming leaves V shorter by 0 bases and J shorter by 3 bases, with the junction holding 5 bases beyond the gene matches. In regard to this clone: Its antigen is not yet known. Nothing much larger sits one base from this clone, and base qualities are not available.

The trial excluded patients who had a history of autoimmune disease or were on systemic immunosuppression. Peripheral blood for TCR sequencing was collected from all dose cohorts at baseline, on cycle 4 day 1, and on cycle 7 day 1. The samples were drawn from a first-in-human, open-label, multicenter phase I dose-escalation trial of ivuxolimab. Adults with locally advanced or metastatic melanoma, renal cell, hepatocellular, or head and neck squamous cell carcinoma were enrolled in the trial. CD4+ and CD8+ T cells were sorted separately from peripheral blood before TCR sequencing. The V and J genes are TRBV28 and TRBJ2-3; 11 central bases correspond to TRBD2. This clonotype was sampled from an adult with an advanced solid tumor such as melanoma, head and neck, liver or kidney cancer. The sequencing used CD4+ or CD8+ T cells sorted from blood, collected in a trial of the OX40 agonist ivuxolimab. The CDR3 region reads CASSLWVAGGTTDTQYF. The DNA sequence reads TGTGCCAGCAGTTTATGGGTAGCGGGGGGGACTACAGATACGCAGTATTTT.